A single sample is the source of the 20 T cell receptor beta chains below, sequenced in a study of cytomegalovirus exposure and HLA in healthy donors. Sequencing was performed with immunoSEQ multiplex PCR; in TCRdb, only in-frame clones are kept and a portion is missing. The sample includes some 260,000 clones, roughly 90% seen only once; the top ten take around 12%. The specimen was PBMCs. These receptor sequences come from a man aged 18 to 29 in good health and CMV-seropositive.

The V and J genes are TRBV7-6 and TRBJ2-7; 13 bases map to TRBD2. Trimming at V came to 4 bases and at J to 3 bases, leaving 9 bases not matched to a gene. Looked up from germline, CDR1 is SGHVS and CDR2 is FNYEAQ. The length of the CDR3 is 17 residues. The CDR3 region is CASSSRRLAGGLYEQYF. The CDR3 bases are TGTGCCAGCAGCTCCCGCCGACTAGCGGGAGGACTCTACGAGCAGTACTTC.

V and J are TRBV5-1 and TRBJ2-2; D perhaps matches TRBD2 (6 bases). Germline V CDR1 and CDR2: SGHRS, YFSETQ. This CDR3 spans 15 amino acids. V lost 4 bases and J 1 base, leaving 11 bases between the germline ends. CDR3 nucleotide sequence: TGCGCCAGCAGCGGGGGACTGAAGAACACCGGGGAGCTGTTTTTT. Its protein is CASSGGLKNTGELFF.

This clone was seen a single time. The chain uses TRBV5-6 and TRBJ1-5; D ambiguous. The CDR3 is 12 residues long. Trimming removed 3 bases from V and 5 bases from J, with 6 bases in between. Looked up from germline, CDR1 is SGHDT and CDR2 is YYEEEE. The CDR3 coding sequence is TGTGCCAGCAGCTCTGGACATCAGCCCCAGCATTTT. Its protein product is CASSSGHQPQHF.

V and J are TRBV10-3 and TRBJ2-7, with 10 nucleotides matching TRBD1. Germline-derived CDR1 and CDR2 are ENHRY and SYGVKD. The CDR3 runs to 16 residues. V trimming: 5 bases; J trimming: 2 bases; junction bases outside the gene matches: 9. This chain's CDR3 is CAISNPGQGNPYEQYF. Here the CDR3 DNA reads TGTGCCATCAGTAACCCGGGACAGGGGAACCCCTACGAGCAGTACTTC.

V and J are TRBV2 and TRBJ1-1; D gene unclear. The germline V gene encodes CDR1 SNHLY and CDR2 FYNNEI. The V and J ends lost 4 bases and 1 base respectively, with 7 bases between them. The CDR3 has 13 residues. The CDR3 region is CASSGSENTEAFF. CDR3 in DNA: TGTGCCAGCAGTGGGTCAGAGAACACTGAAGCTTTCTTT.

The V call is TRBV4-1, the J call TRBJ2-4, with 10 bases that match TRBD2. V was pared by 0 bases and J by 4 bases, with 3 bases of the junction left unmatched. CDR3 length: 16 residues. Germline CDR1 and CDR2: MGHRA and YSYEKL. The CDR3 loop is CASSQDASGSKNIQYF. Here the CDR3 DNA reads TGCGCCAGCAGCCAAGATGCTAGCGGGAGTAAAAACATTCAGTACTTC.

This rearrangement joins TRBV27 to TRBJ2-1; possibly TRBD1 for D (6 bases). CDR3 size: 14 residues. The ends were cut back, 6 bases at V and 6 bases at J, with 15 bases in the middle. Germline CDR1 MNHEY, CDR2 SMNVEV (reference sequence). The CDR3 is CASRTTGITNEQFF. The CDR3 coding sequence is TGTGCCAGCAGAACGACAGGAATAACCAATGAGCAGTTCTTC.

The DNA for the CDR3 is TGTGCCTGGAGTAGAGGGGGGGTTCGGGGTCAGCCCCAGCATTTT. Protein: CAWSRGGVRGQPQHF. This chain uses TRBV30 with TRBJ1-5, with a weak D call TRBD1 (6 bases). In germline, CDR1 is GTSNPN, CDR2 SVGIG (reference sequence). This CDR3 contains 15 residues. V gave up 2 bases and J gave up 6 bases, with 17 bases separating them.

The J gene is TRBJ2-3, the V gene TRBV7-6, with TRBD2 as a possible D gene (6 bases). V was pared by 3 bases and J by 5 bases, with 18 bases between. Germline CDR1 is SGHVS and CDR2 is FNYEAQ. The CDR3 extends over 16 amino acids. The CDR3 nucleotides read TGTGCCAGCAGCTTCCAGACTAGTGATGTGGGAGATACGCAGTATTTT. This encodes CASSFQTSDVGDTQYF.

The V gene is TRBV30, the J gene TRBJ2-7, with D possibly matching TRBD2 (6 bases). V was cut by 3 bases and J by 4 bases, with 19 bases left in between. The CDR3 runs to 15 residues. The germline V gene encodes CDR1 GTSNPN and CDR2 SVGIG (reference sequence). The CDR3 nucleotides read TGTGCCTGGAGCGTGGGACTGAACTCGGCATACGAGCAGTACTTC. Amino acid sequence: CAWSVGLNSAYEQYF.

The genes are TRBV6-5 and TRBJ2-7; 13 bases are a match to TRBD2. The V and J ends lost 2 bases and 7 bases, in that order; junction bases with no gene match: 5. The length of the CDR3 is 15 residues. Germline CDR1 is MNHEY and CDR2 is SVGAGI. In DNA form, the CDR3 reads TGTGCCAGCAGTTACACACTAGCGGGAGGGTATGAGCAGTACTTC. Protein sequence: CASSYTLAGGYEQYF.

This clone was observed a single time. The chain recombines TRBV20-1 with TRBJ2-1, with D unresolved. This CDR3 has 11 residues. Germline V gives CDR1 DFQATT, CDR2 SNEGSKA (reference sequence). CDR3 protein: CSWAPYNEQFF. CDR3 bases: TGCTCCTGGGCGCCCTACAATGAGCAGTTCTTC.

CDR3 residues: CATSRLAGGETQYF. CDR3 sequence (DNA): TGTGCCACCAGCAGACTAGCGGGAGGGGAGACCCAGTACTTC. This chain connects TRBV15 to TRBJ2-5, with 12 bases fitting TRBD2. CDR1 and CDR2 (germline): LNHNV, YYDKDF (reference sequence). The CDR3 has 14 residues. After removal of 2 bases from V and 5 bases from J, the junction contained 0 bases not matched to a gene.

This rearrangement joins TRBV27 to TRBJ1-1, with D possibly being TRBD1 (6 bases). V was shortened by 5 bases and J by 3 bases, with 13 bases between the two germline ends. CDR3 length equals 14 residues. Germline lookup yields CDR1 MNHEY and CDR2 SMNVEV (reference sequence). CDR3 nucleotides: TGTGCCAGCAGTCGACAGGACCTTTACACTGAAGCTTTCTTT. It encodes CASSRQDLYTEAFF.

The V call is TRBV6-5, the J call TRBJ1-1; D unresolved. Trimming left V 4 bases short and J 5 bases short, with 11 bases between. Germline V gene data show CDR1 as MNHEY and CDR2 as SVGAGI. The CDR3 has 13 residues. The CDR3 here is CASSWGGTTEAFF. CDR3 DNA sequence: TGTGCCAGCAGTTGGGGAGGAACAACTGAAGCTTTCTTT.

This clone occurred a few times. The genes are TRBV6-6 and TRBJ2-7; the D gene is possibly TRBD1 (6 bases). CDR3 size: 12 residues. V gave up 5 bases and J gave up 4 bases, with 9 bases separating them. Germline assignment: CDR1 MNHNY and CDR2 SVGAGI (reference sequence). In DNA form, the CDR3 reads TGTGCCAGCAGTCTAGGACAGTACGAGCAGTACTTC. This gives the protein CASSLGQYEQYF.

A single count supports this clone. The chain's CDR3 is CASRLRRGAVNTEAFF. The CDR3 nucleotides read TGTGCCAGCAGGCTCAGGCGGGGGGCAGTGAACACTGAAGCTTTCTTT. The V gene is TRBV2, the J gene TRBJ1-1, with D possibly TRBD1 on 6 matching bases. Trimming removed 6 bases from V and 0 bases from J, with 17 bases in between. Per the germline V gene, CDR1 is SNHLY and CDR2 is FYNNEI. This CDR3 is 16 amino acids long.

The rearrangement uses TRBV5-6 and TRBJ2-5; either TRBD1 or TRBD2 may supply D (5 bases each). Germline assignment: CDR1 SGHDT and CDR2 YYEEEE. V was pared by 3 bases and J by 5 bases, with 5 bases between. The CDR3 totals 11 residues. DNA for the CDR3: TGTGCCAGCAGCTGGGGGGAGACCCAGTACTTC. Amino acids: CASSWGETQYF.

This chain links TRBV19 with TRBJ2-3, with a possible D match to TRBD2 (5 bases). The CDR3 is 16 residues long. CDR1 and CDR2 from the germline V gene are LNHDA and SQIVND (reference sequence). V was pared by 0 bases and J by 2 bases, with 12 bases between. Here the CDR3 reads CASSIDAGGITDTQYF. The DNA for the CDR3 is TGTGCCAGTAGTATAGATGCGGGCGGAATCACAGATACGCAGTATTTT.

The rearrangement links TRBV6-5 to TRBJ2-5; no firm D call. The CDR3 is made up of 13 amino acids. V shed 0 bases and J shed 3 bases, with 5 bases lying between them. Germline-derived CDR1 and CDR2 are MNHEY and SVGAGI. The CDR3 sequence is CASSYSSEETQYF. CDR3 coding DNA: TGTGCCAGCAGTTACTCTTCAGAAGAGACCCAGTACTTC.